This T cell receptor beta chain was recorded in a study of blood T cell repertoires in COVID-19. Patients at the Seattle site were enrolled during active infection and followed longitudinally. Generated by immunoSEQ multiplex PCR, the TCRdb table keeps only in-frame clones and is missing some. Here the sample spans about 210,000 clones, approximately 85% being singletons. The sequencing input was peripheral blood. This receptor was taken from a man over 45 with COVID-19, enrolled during active disease.

In DNA, the CDR3 is TGTGCCACCAGCAGAGGTCTCCGCGGGGGGTGGCAGTTTGGCTACACCTTC. It is translated as CATSRGLRGGWQFGYTF. The rearrangement links TRBV15 to TRBJ1-2; perhaps TRBD1 as D (5 bases). CDR1 is LNHNV, CDR2 YYDKDF, per germline (reference sequence). Trimming stripped 1 base from V and 7 bases from J, with 22 bases between. The length of the CDR3 is 17 residues.